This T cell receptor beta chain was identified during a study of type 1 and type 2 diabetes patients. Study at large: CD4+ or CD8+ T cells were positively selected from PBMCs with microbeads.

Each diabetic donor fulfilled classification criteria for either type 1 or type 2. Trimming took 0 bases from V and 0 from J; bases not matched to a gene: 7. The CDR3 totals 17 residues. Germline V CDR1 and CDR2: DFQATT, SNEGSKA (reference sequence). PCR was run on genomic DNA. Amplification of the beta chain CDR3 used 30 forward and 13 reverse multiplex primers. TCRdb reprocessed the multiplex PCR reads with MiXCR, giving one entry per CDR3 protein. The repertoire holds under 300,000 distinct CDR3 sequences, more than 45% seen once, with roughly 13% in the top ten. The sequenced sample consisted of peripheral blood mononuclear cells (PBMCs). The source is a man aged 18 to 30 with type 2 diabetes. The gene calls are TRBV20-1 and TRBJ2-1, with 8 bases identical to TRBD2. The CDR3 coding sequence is TGCAGTGCTAGAGATAGAAGCGGGAGTAGCTCCTACAATGAGCAGTTCTTC. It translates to CSARDRSGSSSYNEQFF.